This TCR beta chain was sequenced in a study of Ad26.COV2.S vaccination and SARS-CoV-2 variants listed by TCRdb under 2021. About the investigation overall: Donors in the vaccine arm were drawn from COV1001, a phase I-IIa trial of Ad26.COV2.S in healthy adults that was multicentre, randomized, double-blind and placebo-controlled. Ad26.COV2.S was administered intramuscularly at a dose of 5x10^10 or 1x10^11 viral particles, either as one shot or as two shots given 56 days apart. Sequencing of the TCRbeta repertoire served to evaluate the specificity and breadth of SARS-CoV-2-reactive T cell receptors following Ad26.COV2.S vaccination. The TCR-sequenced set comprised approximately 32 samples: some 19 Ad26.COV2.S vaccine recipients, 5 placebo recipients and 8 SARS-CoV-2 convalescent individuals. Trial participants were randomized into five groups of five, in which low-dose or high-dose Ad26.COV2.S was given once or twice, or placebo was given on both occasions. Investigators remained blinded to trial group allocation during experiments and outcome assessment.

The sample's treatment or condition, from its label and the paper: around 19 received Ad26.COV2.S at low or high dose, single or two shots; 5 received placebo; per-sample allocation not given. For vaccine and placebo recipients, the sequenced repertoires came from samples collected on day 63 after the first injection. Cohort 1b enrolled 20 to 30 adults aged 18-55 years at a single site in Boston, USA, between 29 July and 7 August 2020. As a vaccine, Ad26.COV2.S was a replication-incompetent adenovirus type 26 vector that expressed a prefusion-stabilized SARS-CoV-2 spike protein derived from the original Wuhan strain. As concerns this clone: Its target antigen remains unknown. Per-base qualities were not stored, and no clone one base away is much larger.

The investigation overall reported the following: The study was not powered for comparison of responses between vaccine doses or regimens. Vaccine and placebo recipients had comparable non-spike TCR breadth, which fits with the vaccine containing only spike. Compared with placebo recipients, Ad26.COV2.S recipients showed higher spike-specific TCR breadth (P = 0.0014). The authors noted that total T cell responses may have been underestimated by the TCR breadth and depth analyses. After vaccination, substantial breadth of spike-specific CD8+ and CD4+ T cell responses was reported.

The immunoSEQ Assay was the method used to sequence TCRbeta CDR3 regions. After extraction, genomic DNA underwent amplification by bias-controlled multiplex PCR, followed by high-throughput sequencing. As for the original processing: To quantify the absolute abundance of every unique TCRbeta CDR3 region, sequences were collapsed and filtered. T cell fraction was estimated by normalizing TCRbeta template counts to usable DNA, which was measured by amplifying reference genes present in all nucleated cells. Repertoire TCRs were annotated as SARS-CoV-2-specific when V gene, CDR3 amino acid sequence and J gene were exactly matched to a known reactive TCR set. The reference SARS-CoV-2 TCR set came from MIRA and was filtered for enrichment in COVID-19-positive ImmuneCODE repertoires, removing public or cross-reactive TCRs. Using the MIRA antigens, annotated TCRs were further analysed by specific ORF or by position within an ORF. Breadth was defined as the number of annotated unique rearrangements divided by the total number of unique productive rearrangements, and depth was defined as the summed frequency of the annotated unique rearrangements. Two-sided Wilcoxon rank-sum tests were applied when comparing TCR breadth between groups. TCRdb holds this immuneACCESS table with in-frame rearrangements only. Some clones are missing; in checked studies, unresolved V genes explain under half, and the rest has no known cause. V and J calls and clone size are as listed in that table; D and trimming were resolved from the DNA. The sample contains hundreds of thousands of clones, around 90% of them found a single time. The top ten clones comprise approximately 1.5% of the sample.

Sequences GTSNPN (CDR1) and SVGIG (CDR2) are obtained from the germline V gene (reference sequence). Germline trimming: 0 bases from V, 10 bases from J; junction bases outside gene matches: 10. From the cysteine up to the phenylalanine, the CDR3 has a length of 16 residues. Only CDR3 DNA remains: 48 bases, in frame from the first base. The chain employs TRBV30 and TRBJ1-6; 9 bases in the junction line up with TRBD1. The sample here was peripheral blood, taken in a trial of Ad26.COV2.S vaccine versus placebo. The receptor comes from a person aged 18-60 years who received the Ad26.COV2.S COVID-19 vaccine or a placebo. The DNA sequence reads TGTGCCTGGAGTGTCCCGGGACAGGGTTGGGGCTCACCCCTCCACTTT. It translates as CAWSVPGQGWGSPLHF. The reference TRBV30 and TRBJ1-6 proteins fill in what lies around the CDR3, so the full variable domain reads SQTIHQWPATLVQPVGSPLSLECTVEGTSNPNLYWYRQAAGRGLQLLFYSVGIGQISSEVPQNLSASRPQDRQFILSSKKLLLSDSGFYLCAWSVPGQGWGSPLHFGNGTRLTVT.